This TCR beta chain was sequenced for a study of T-cell memory formation after mild COVID-19. The CDR3 covers 13 residues. The germline V gene has CDR1 DFQATT and CDR2 SNEGSKA (reference sequence). After removal of 5 bases from V and 4 bases from J, the junction contained 7 bases not matched to a gene. TCR alpha and TCR beta cDNA libraries carrying sample barcodes and UMIs came from 5'RACE with constant-segment primers. Each CDR3 protein gets one entry after TCRdb re-called the 5' RACE reads with MiXCR. The sample carries roughly 550,000 distinct CDR3 sequences, roughly 20% recorded once. This clonotype was sampled from an adult woman who had mild COVID-19 (a few samples of this study predate the infection). Cell type and time point are not known. Sequencing used PBMCs or a T cell subset sorted from them (not recorded which). The chain has TRBV20-1 and TRBJ1-1; 7 nucleotides line up with TRBD1. The DNA of the CDR3 is TGCAGTGCTCTCGGACAGGCCGTCACTGAAGCTTTCTTT. It encodes CSALGQAVTEAFF.